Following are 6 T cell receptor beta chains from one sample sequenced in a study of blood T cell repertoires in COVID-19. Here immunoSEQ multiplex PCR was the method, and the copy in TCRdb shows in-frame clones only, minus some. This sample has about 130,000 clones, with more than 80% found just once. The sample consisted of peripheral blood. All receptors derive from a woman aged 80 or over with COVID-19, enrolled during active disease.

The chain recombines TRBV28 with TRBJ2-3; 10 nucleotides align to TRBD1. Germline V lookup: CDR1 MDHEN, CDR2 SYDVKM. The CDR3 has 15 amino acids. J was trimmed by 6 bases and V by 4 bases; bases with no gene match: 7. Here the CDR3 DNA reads TGTGCCAGCAGTTCTGGACAGGGGGGGAAGGATACGCAGTATTTT. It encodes CASSSGQGGKDTQYF. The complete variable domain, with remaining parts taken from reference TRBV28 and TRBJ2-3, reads DVKVTQSSRYLVKRTGEKVFLECVQDMDHENMFWYRQDPGLGLRLIYFSYDVKMKEKGDIPEGYSVSREKKERFSLILESASTNQTSMYLCASSSGQGGKDTQYFGPGTRLTVL.

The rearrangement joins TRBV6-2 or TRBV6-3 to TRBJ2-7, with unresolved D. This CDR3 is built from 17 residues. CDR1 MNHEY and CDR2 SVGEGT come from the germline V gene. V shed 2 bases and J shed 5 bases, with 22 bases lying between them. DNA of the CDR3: TGTGCCAGCAGTTACGAGGCAGCGAGACGCATTCGGAACGAGCAGTACTTC. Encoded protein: CASSYEAARRIRNEQYF.

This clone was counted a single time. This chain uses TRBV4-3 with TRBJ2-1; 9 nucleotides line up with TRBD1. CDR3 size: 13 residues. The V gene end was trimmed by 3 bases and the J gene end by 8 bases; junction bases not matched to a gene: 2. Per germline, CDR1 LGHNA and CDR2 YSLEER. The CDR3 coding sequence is TGCGCCAGCAGCCAGGGACAGGGCGATGAGCAGTTCTTC. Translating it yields CASSQGQGDEQFF.

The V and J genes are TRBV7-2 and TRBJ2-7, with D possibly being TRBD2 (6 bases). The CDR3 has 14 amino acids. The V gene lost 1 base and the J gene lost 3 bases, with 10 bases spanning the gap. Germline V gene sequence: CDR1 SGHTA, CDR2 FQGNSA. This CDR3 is CASSLGLASYEQYF. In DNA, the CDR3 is TGTGCCAGCAGCTTAGGGCTAGCGAGCTACGAGCAGTACTTC. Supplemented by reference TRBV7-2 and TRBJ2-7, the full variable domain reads GAGVSQSPSNKVTEKGKDVELRCDPISGHTALYWYRQSLGQGLEFLIYFQGNSAPDKSGLPSDRFSAERTGGSVSTLTIQRTQQEDSAVYLCASSLGLASYEQYFGPGTRLTVT.

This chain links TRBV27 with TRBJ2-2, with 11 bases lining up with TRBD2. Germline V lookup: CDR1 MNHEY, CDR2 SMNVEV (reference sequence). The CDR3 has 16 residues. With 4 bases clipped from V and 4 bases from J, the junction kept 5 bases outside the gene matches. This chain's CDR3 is CASSSYLAGGTGELFF. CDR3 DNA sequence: TGTGCCAGCAGTTCCTACCTAGCGGGAGGCACCGGGGAGCTGTTTTTT.

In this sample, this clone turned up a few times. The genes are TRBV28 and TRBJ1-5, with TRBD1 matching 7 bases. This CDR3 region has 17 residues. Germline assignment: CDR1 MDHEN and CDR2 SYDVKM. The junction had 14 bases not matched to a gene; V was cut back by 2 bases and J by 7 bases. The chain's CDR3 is CASSLLGQGVSIQPQHF. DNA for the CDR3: TGTGCCAGCAGTTTACTGGGGCAGGGGGTGAGTATACAGCCCCAGCATTTT.